Described below is a single T cell receptor delta chain sequence and its context. The protein that TCRdb holds for this DNA derives from a much larger clone and differs from the translated DNA at residue 7, which likely indicates a read error; the protein shown here is translated from the DNA. These data come from a study of γδ T cells in repeated Plasmodium falciparum infection. Study as a whole: Samples were taken at baseline, before some infections, and 21 days after each.

Bulk repertoires came from Vgamma9/Vdelta2+ or Vdelta2-negative gammadelta T cells flow-sorted from PBMC. The CDR3 covers 14 residues. The germline CDR1 and CDR2 sequences are GEAIGNYY and EKD. V was cut by 2 bases and J by 1 base, with 10 bases left in between. With CATT, TCRdb re-called clones from the multiplex PCR reads. The sample consists of 70,000 to 95,000 delta-chain clones, about 1.5% of them appearing once. V usage is TRDV2 and J usage is TRDJ1; no clear D gene. In the absence of a J gene in TCRdb, the DNA was matched to germline to assign it here. This TCR derives from a pool of human donors (malaria-infected and uninfected, not separated). Sequenced material: gamma-delta T cells from blood. The CDR3 bases are TGTGCCTGTGACAGAGGGTGCGGCACCGATAAACTCATCTTT. Residues: CACDRGCGTDKLIF.